These 2 T cell receptor beta chains share one sample of origin, sequenced in a study of blood T cell repertoires in COVID-19. TCRdb keeps only in-frame clones here, not all; method: immunoSEQ multiplex PCR. The sample carries 20,000 to 30,000 clones, around 90% recorded once. The sample taken for sequencing was peripheral blood. The receptor set was obtained from a human donor in a cohort sampled during active COVID-19.

This chain joins TRBV5-1 and TRBJ2-3; a possible D gene is TRBD2 (6 bases). The CDR3 length is 16 residues. Trimming removed 1 base at V and 2 bases at J, with 14 bases between. CDR1 and CDR2 from the germline V gene are SGHRS and YFSETQ. CDR3 DNA sequence: TGCGCCAGCAGCTTGTATTTGCGGGACTCCACAGATACGCAGTATTTT. Amino acid sequence: CASSLYLRDSTDTQYF.

This clone was picked up one time. This rearrangement joins TRBV24-1 to TRBJ2-1; 8 nucleotides match TRBD1. The ends lost 4 bases at V and 5 bases at J; junction bases unmatched: 6. Per germline, CDR1 KGHDR and CDR2 SFDVKD. The CDR3 sequence is 15 residues long. As DNA, the CDR3 is TGTGCCACCAGTGAGCCCCAGGGGGCACACAATGAGCAGTTCTTC. Protein product: CATSEPQGAHNEQFF.